This TCR beta chain was identified during a study of identical twins. Whole-study findings and limits: Monozygotic twins shared more out-of-frame TCR alpha than recombination models predicted. Partly confounded zero-insertion analyses could result from invariant MAIT and iNKT cells.

TCRdb re-called the 5' RACE reads with MiXCR, one entry per CDR3 protein. This table holds roughly 490,000 distinct CDR3 sequences, roughly an eighth found once. CDR3 size: 13 residues. V dropped 7 bases and J dropped 5 bases, with 17 bases sitting between them. Germline V gene data show CDR1 as SQVTM and CDR2 as ANQGSEA. As regards this clonotype: The antigen is unknown.

The same sample was also studied in work on yellow fever vaccine responses in identical twins.

This chain uses TRBV29-1 with TRBJ1-1, with D possibly TRBD1 on 5 matching bases. This TCR came from a woman younger than 30 in good health. The sample was CD4+ T cells sorted from blood. The DNA for the CDR3 is TGCAGCGCCGGGGACGGGGGAGGTACTGAAGCTTTCTTT. This encodes CSAGDGGGTEAFF.